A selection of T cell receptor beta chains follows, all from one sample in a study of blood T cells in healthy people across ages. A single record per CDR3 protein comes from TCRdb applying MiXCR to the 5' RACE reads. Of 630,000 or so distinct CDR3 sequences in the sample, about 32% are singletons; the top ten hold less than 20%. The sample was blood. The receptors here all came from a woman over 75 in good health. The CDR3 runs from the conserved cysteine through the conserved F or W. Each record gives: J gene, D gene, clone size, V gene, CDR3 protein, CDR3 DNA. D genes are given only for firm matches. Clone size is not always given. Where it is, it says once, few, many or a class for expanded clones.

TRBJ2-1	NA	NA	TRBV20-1	CSASEGMAYEQFF	TGCAGTGCTAGCGAGGGGATGGCCTACGAGCAGTTCTTC
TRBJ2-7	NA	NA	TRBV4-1	CASSHERYYEQYF	TGCGCCAGCAGCCATGAGAGGTACTACGAGCAGTACTTC
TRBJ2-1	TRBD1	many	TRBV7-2	CASSLSGQALGNEQFF	TGTGCCAGCAGCTTATCCGGACAGGCCTTAGGGAATGAGCAGTTCTTC
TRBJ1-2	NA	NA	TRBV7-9	CASSSTLPDPNRYTF	TGTGCCAGCAGCTCGACCCTTCCGGACCCAAACCGCTACACCTTC
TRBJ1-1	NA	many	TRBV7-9	CASRGESTEAFF	TGTGCCAGCAGAGGGGAGTCCACTGAAGCTTTCTTT
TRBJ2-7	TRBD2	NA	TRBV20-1	CSARGLAGELKYF	TGCAGTGCTAGGGGACTAGCGGGGGAGTTAAAGTACTTC
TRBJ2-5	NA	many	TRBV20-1	CSARGTGSGETQYF	TGCAGTGCTAGAGGAACAGGGTCGGGGGAGACCCAGTACTTC
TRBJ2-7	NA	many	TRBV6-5	CASSWDLPPTYEQYF	TGTGCCAGCAGTTGGGACCTCCCACCAACCTACGAGCAGTACTTC
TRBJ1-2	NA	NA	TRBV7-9	CASSVGVGEGYTF	TGTGCCAGCAGCGTGGGGGTGGGAGAAGGCTACACCTTC
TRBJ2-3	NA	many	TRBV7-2	CASSSSVPPYAQYF	TGTGCCAGCAGCTCGTCGGTACCCCCCTACGCGCAGTATTTT
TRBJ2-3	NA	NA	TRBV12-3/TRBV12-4	CASSSGRARADAQYF	TGTGCCAGCAGTTCTGGACGAGCGAGAGCAGATGCGCAGTATTTT
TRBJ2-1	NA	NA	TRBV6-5	CASSRQSFSYNEQFF	TGTGCCAGCAGCAGACAGAGCTTCTCCTACAATGAGCAGTTCTTC
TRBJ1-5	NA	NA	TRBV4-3	CAGSQVGGNQPQHF	TGCGCCGGCAGCCAAGTCGGCGGCAATCAGCCCCAGCATTTT
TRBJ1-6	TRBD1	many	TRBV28	CASSGRDSHFNSPLHF	TGTGCCAGCAGTGGCCGGGACAGCCATTTTAATTCACCCCTCCACTTT
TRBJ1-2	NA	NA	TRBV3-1	CASSPPGVPYGYTF	TGTGCCAGCTCACCACCGGGAGTCCCCTATGGCTACACCTTC
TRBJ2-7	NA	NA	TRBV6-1	CASSEAAEQYF	TGTGCCAGCAGTGAGGCAGCCGAGCAGTACTTC